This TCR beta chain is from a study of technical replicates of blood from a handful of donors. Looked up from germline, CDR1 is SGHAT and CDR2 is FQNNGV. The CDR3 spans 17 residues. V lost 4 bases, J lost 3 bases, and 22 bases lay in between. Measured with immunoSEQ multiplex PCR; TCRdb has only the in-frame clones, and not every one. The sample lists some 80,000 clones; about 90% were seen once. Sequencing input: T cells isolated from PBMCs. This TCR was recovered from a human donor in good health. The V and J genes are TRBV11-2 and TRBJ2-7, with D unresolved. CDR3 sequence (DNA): TGTGCCAGCAGCTCCCCTAGGTCGTTAAGGCCAGACTACGAGCAGTACTTC. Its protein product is CASSSPRSLRPDYEQYF. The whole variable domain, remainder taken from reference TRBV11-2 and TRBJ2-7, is EAGVAQSPRYKIIEKRQSVAFWCNPISGHATLYWYQQILGQGPKLLIQFQNNGVVDDSQLPKDRFSAERLKGVDSTLKIQPAKLEDSAVYLCASSSPRSLRPDYEQYFGPGTRLTVT.